These 29 T cell receptor beta chains originate from one sample sequenced in a study of cytomegalovirus exposure and HLA in healthy donors. 13 Jbeta primers and 60 Vbeta primers were used for the PCR. Sequencing was performed with immunoSEQ multiplex PCR; in TCRdb, only in-frame clones are kept and a portion is missing. Of approximately 170,000 clones listed, roughly 80% are singletons. Material for sequencing was PBMCs. The receptors here all came from a male donor in good health and CMV-seronegative.

This chain connects TRBV10-1 to TRBJ2-1; 8 nucleotides line up with TRBD1. In germline, CDR1 is WNHNN, CDR2 SYGVQD (reference sequence). The CDR3 has 17 amino acids. The ends lost 3 bases at V and 5 bases at J; junction bases unmatched: 12. CDR3 amino acids: CASSDYTGTGMNNEQFF. In nucleotides, the CDR3 is TGCGCCAGCAGTGACTACACCGGGACAGGTATGAACAATGAGCAGTTCTTC.

Only one count was recorded for this clone. The CDR3 bases are TGTGCCAGCAGCTTGGGACAGGGGGGAACCTACGAGCAGTACTTC. Translation: CASSLGQGGTYEQYF. V is TRBV7-2 and J is TRBJ2-7; TRBD1 agrees at 11 bases. Germline values: CDR1 SGHTA, CDR2 FQGNSA. The CDR3 extends over 15 amino acids. V lost 3 bases, J lost 2 bases, and 3 bases stayed unmatched.

The J gene is TRBJ1-4, the V gene TRBV6-6; 7 bases match TRBD1. Germline V gene data show CDR1 as MNHNY and CDR2 as SVGAGI (reference sequence). Trimming cost V 6 bases and J 6 bases; bases outside gene matches: 10. The CDR3 sequence is 15 residues long. CDR3 sequence (DNA): TGTGCCAGCAGCTACCTTAGGGACAGAGATGAAAAACTGTTTTTT. Its translation: CASSYLRDRDEKLFF.

The genes are TRBV21-1 and TRBJ1-4; the table's D gene call, TRBD1, was not cross checked with the DNA. TRBV21-1 is a pseudogene locus. This CDR3 has 16 residues. The CDR3 here is CARGGQGISFSEKLFF. CDR3 sequence (DNA): TGTGCCAGAGGGGGACAGGGTATCAGCTTTAGTGAAAAACTGTTTTTT.

The V gene is TRBV5-1, the J gene TRBJ2-5; 7 bases are a match to TRBD1. The V gene's germline CDR1 is SGHRS and CDR2 YFSETQ. The V segment lost 7 bases and the J segment 3 bases; nucleotides outside the gene matches: 15. This CDR3 has 16 amino acids. The CDR3 DNA follows: TGCGCCAGCCATGCCTCACCGGGACAGTCCAAAGAGACCCAGTACTTC. As protein: CASHASPGQSKETQYF.

The chain carries TRBV5-6 and TRBJ2-1; 8 bases fit TRBD2. V lost 4 bases to trimming and J lost 2 bases; unmatched junction nucleotides: 8. This CDR3 has 16 amino acids. Germline CDR1 and CDR2: SGHDT and YYEEEE. The DNA of the CDR3 is TGTGCCAGCAGCCCGCCGGGGGGGCTGGCCTACAATGAGCAGTTCTTC. This gives the protein CASSPPGGLAYNEQFF. The full variable domain, in which reference TRBV5-6 and TRBJ2-1 provide the parts outside the CDR3, is DAGVTQSPTHLIKTRGQQVTLRCSPKSGHDTVSWYQQALGQGPQFIFQYYEEEERQRGNFPDRFSGHQFPNYSSELNVNALLLGDSALYLCASSPPGGLAYNEQFFGPGTRLTVL.

This clone has only one observation. The V call is TRBV10-1, the J call TRBJ2-5; D remains ambiguous. Germline V lookup: CDR1 WNHNN, CDR2 SYGVQD (reference sequence). V was trimmed by 3 bases and J by 0 bases, leaving 8 bases between them. The CDR3 covers 14 residues. The CDR3 loop is CASSEGEDQETQYF. CDR3 in DNA: TGCGCCAGCAGTGAAGGAGAGGACCAAGAGACCCAGTACTTC.

The rearrangement joins TRBV6-5 to TRBJ1-6, with TRBD1 as a possible D gene (5 bases). The ends were cut back, 2 bases at V and 10 bases at J, with 12 bases in the middle. CDR1 is MNHEY, CDR2 SVGAGI, per germline. CDR3 length: 14 amino acids. The CDR3 DNA reads TGTGCCAGCAGTTACGAAGTTCGGGGGTCACCCCTCCACTTT. This codes for CASSYEVRGSPLHF.

V gene TRBV2 combines with J gene TRBJ1-3; weak D call: TRBD1 (5 bases). This CDR3 has 15 residues. The germline CDR1 and CDR2 sequences are SNHLY and FYNNEI. Trimming pared 8 bases from V and 8 bases from J, leaving 22 bases between. The CDR3 DNA reads TGTGCCAGCCGGGCTCGGGCAGGGCCGTTGCACACCATATATTTT. Translated: CASRARAGPLHTIYF.

The chain has TRBV2 and TRBJ2-5, with D uncertain. The CDR3 runs 11 residues. CDR1 and CDR2 from the germline V gene are SNHLY and FYNNEI. V lost 9 bases, J lost 5 bases, and 10 bases lay in between. CDR3 coding DNA: TGTGCCAGAGCGAAGGTCGAGACCCAGTACTTC. The encoded protein is CARAKVETQYF.

This clone was counted only a few times. This rearrangement joins TRBV30 to TRBJ1-5, with TRBD1 matching 7 bases. CDR3 length equals 14 residues. Germline CDR1 reads GTSNPN; CDR2 reads SVGIG (reference sequence). With V trimmed by 1 base and J by 6 bases, 6 bases remained unmatched. The CDR3 protein is CAWSGNRGPQPQHF. The DNA for the CDR3 is TGTGCCTGGAGTGGAAACAGGGGACCTCAGCCCCAGCATTTT.

This sequence joins TRBV10-3 and TRBJ1-1, with 9 nucleotides matching TRBD1. Losses at the gene ends were 3 bases for V and 8 bases for J; bases not matched to a gene: 7. This CDR3 contains 14 residues. Per germline, CDR1 ENHRY and CDR2 SYGVKD. This CDR3 reads CAISDGTGRVEAFF. In DNA, the CDR3 is TGTGCCATCAGTGATGGGACAGGGAGAGTGGAAGCTTTCTTT.

The chain uses TRBV6-1 and TRBJ2-7, with D perhaps matching TRBD1 (5 bases). V lost 0 bases to trimming and J lost 2 bases, with 11 bases between them. Germline CDR1 MNHNS, CDR2 SASEGT. This CDR3 contains 15 residues. CDR3 in amino acids: CASSEAGAATYEQYF. CDR3 nucleotides: TGTGCCAGCAGTGAAGCAGGGGCAGCTACCTACGAGCAGTACTTC.

The gene calls are TRBV2 and TRBJ1-6, with TRBD1 matching 9 bases. Per germline, CDR1 SNHLY and CDR2 FYNNEI. The J segment lost 13 bases and the V segment lost 6 bases, leaving 13 bases of the junction unmatched. The CDR3 length is 15 residues. CDR3 sequence (DNA): TGTGCCAGCAGCGACAGGGGGACCGCGCTCTACCCCCTCCACTTT. Residues: CASSDRGTALYPLHF.

The chain joins TRBV5-5 to TRBJ1-1; D uncertain. Germline V gene data show CDR1 as SGHKS and CDR2 as YYEKEE (reference sequence). Trimming stripped 4 bases from V and 2 bases from J, with 6 bases between. This CDR3 region has 12 residues. Here the CDR3 DNA reads TGTGCCAGCAGCCTCTACAACACTGAAGCTTTCTTT. It encodes CASSLYNTEAFF.

This clone came up once. The chain combines TRBV5-4 with TRBJ2-1; TRBD1 matches 8 bases. Germline V CDR1 and CDR2: SGHNT, YYREEE (reference sequence). The junction had 1 base not matched to a gene; V was cut back by 1 base and J by 1 base. CDR3 length: 15 residues. In DNA, the CDR3 is TGTGCCAGCAGCTTGTGGACAGGGTCCTACAATGAGCAGTTCTTC. Its translation: CASSLWTGSYNEQFF.

The chain is built from TRBV30 and TRBJ2-7; D may be TRBD1 (5 bases). This CDR3 comprises 14 residues. Germline-derived CDR1 and CDR2 are GTSNPN and SVGIG (reference sequence). V dropped 4 bases and J dropped 0 bases, with 13 bases sitting between them. The CDR3 loop is CAWNPQGFSYEQYF. DNA of the CDR3: TGTGCCTGGAACCCGCAGGGATTCTCCTACGAGCAGTACTTC.

This rearrangement joins TRBV5-1 to TRBJ1-1; the D gene is possibly TRBD1 (5 bases). Germline assignment: CDR1 SGHRS and CDR2 YFSETQ. This CDR3 is built from 14 residues. V lost 0 bases, J lost 6 bases, and 12 bases lay in between. The CDR3 sequence is CASSLGGVFAEAFF. The CDR3 DNA reads as TGCGCCAGCAGCTTGGGGGGGGTTTTCGCTGAAGCTTTCTTT.

V usage is TRBV5-1 and J usage is TRBJ1-4; D gene uncertain. Trimming shortened V by 4 bases and J by 0 bases, and 10 bases separated the two germline ends. The V gene's germline CDR1 is SGHRS and CDR2 YFSETQ. The CDR3 length is 15 residues. Here the CDR3 DNA reads TGCGCCAGCAGCCTCCCCGGGGCAACTAATGAAAAACTGTTTTTT. Protein sequence: CASSLPGATNEKLFF.

This clone was counted only a few times. The chain employs TRBV5-1 and TRBJ1-2; the D is unclear. This CDR3 is built from 15 residues. Trimming shortened V by 1 base and J by 5 bases, and 15 bases separated the two germline ends. Germline V gene lookup returns CDR1 SGHRS and CDR2 YFSETQ. The CDR3 nucleotides are TGCGCCAGCAGCTTGACGCAAAACCTACTGTATGGCTACACCTTC. Translation: CASSLTQNLLYGYTF.

The chain carries TRBV5-1 and TRBJ1-1; no clear D. The CDR3 totals 17 residues. CDR1 is SGHRS, CDR2 YFSETQ, per germline. V lost 0 bases to trimming and J lost 0 bases, with 15 bases between them. The CDR3 DNA is TGCGCCAGCAGCTTGGAAGCGGTTGGGGAGCTGAACACTGAAGCTTTCTTT. The encoded protein is CASSLEAVGELNTEAFF.

The chain carries TRBV10-2 and TRBJ1-5; D gene ambiguous. The CDR3 is made up of 12 amino acids. V lost 5 bases to trimming and J lost 4 bases, with 6 bases between them. Germline V CDR1 and CDR2: WSHSY, SAAADI. The CDR3 region is CASSRSNQPQHF. The CDR3 nucleotides read TGCGCCAGCAGTCGTTCGAATCAGCCCCAGCATTTT.

V usage is TRBV13 and J usage is TRBJ1-3, with D possibly TRBD1 on 5 matching bases. V lost 2 bases to trimming and J lost 0 bases, with 14 bases between them. The CDR3 totals 17 residues. Germline CDR1 PRHDT, CDR2 FYEKMQ (reference sequence). The chain's CDR3 is CASSLLRQRNSGNTIYF. The CDR3 region has the DNA TGTGCCAGCAGCTTACTGAGACAGCGTAACTCTGGAAACACCATATATTTT.

This rearrangement joins TRBV7-2 to TRBJ1-1, with a weak D call TRBD1 (5 bases). Per the germline V gene, CDR1 is SGHTA and CDR2 is FQGNSA. CDR3 size: 14 residues. The V end was cut by 1 base, the J end by 7 bases, with 13 bases between. The CDR3 bases are TGTGCCAGCAGCTTAGGAGCCAGGGTCAGTGAAGCTTTCTTT. Translation: CASSLGARVSEAFF.

The chain employs TRBV7-2 and TRBJ1-1, with 7 bases lining up with TRBD1. V shed 4 bases and J 0 bases; nucleotides not matched to a gene: 5. The CDR3 is 15 amino acids. CDR1 and CDR2 (germline): SGHTA, FQGNSA. The CDR3 nucleotides read TGTGCCAGCAGCTGGGACAGACAGATGAACACTGAAGCTTTCTTT. It is translated as CASSWDRQMNTEAFF.

The rearrangement links TRBV6-6 to TRBJ1-5; TRBD1 matches 11 bases. Germline V lookup: CDR1 MNHNY, CDR2 SVGAGI (reference sequence). This CDR3 spans 13 amino acids. Trimming cost V 8 bases and J 7 bases; bases outside gene matches: 4. Written as DNA, the CDR3 is TGTGCCAGCCTAGGGACAGGGGGACAGCCCCAGCATTTT. Translating it yields CASLGTGGQPQHF.

The chain joins TRBV14 to TRBJ2-5, with TRBD1 identical over 8 bases. In germline, CDR1 is SGHDN, CDR2 FVKESK. V trimming: 4 bases; J trimming: 3 bases; junction bases outside the gene matches: 7. The CDR3 runs 15 residues. The CDR3 DNA follows: TGTGCCAGCAGCCGAGACAGGGGCTGGGAAGAGACCCAGTACTTC. This encodes CASSRDRGWEETQYF. The whole variable domain, filled in from reference TRBV14 and TRBJ2-5, reads EAGVTQFPSHSVIEKGQTVTLRCDPISGHDNLYWYRRVMGKEIKFLLHFVKESKQDESGMPNNRFLAERTGGTYSTLKVQPAELEDSGVYFCASSRDRGWEETQYFGPGTRLLVL.

This chain joins TRBV30 and TRBJ1-5; TRBD1 aligns across 7 bases. The CDR3 has 17 amino acids. Germline V lookup: CDR1 GTSNPN, CDR2 SVGIG (reference sequence). V shed 0 bases and J 2 bases; nucleotides not matched to a gene: 10. The CDR3 loop reads CAWSVRGGAVGNQPQHF. The CDR3 nucleotides read TGTGCCTGGAGTGTTCGAGGGGGCGCAGTGGGCAATCAGCCCCAGCATTTT.

This clone was recorded once. V and J are TRBV5-4 and TRBJ1-4, with D perhaps TRBD1 (6 bases). Deletions cut 3 bases from V and 8 bases from J, with 14 bases between. Germline-derived CDR1 and CDR2 are SGHNT and YYREEE (reference sequence). The CDR3 is 14 amino acids. In nucleotides, the CDR3 is TGTGCCAGCAGCTCACAGGGACCCTTAGAAAAACTGTTTTTT. It codes for CASSSQGPLEKLFF.